This T cell receptor beta chain was sequenced for a study of cytotoxic CD8 clonotypes in ibrutinib-treated CLL. Study outcomes and limitations: A difference in sampling times existed between sustained-remission and progressing patients.

The method was immunoSEQ multiplex PCR; TCRdb's version includes in-frame clones alone and lacks a portion of them. There are about 15,000 clones in the sample; roughly four fifths occur only once, and about 15% lies in the top ten. CDR1 and CDR2 (germline): LNHDA, SQIVND (reference sequence). V was clipped by 5 bases and J by 1 base, with 4 bases between them. The CDR3 spans 12 residues. Concerning this clone itself: Its antigen is not identified.

Sequenced material: PBMCs, taken before ibrutinib treatment. The origin of this receptor is a human donor with chronic lymphocytic leukemia. The rearrangement links TRBV19 to TRBJ2-3; D is uncertain. CDR3 sequence: CASSAGTDTQYF. The CDR3 nucleotides read TGTGCCAGTAGTGCTGGCACAGATACGCAGTATTTT.